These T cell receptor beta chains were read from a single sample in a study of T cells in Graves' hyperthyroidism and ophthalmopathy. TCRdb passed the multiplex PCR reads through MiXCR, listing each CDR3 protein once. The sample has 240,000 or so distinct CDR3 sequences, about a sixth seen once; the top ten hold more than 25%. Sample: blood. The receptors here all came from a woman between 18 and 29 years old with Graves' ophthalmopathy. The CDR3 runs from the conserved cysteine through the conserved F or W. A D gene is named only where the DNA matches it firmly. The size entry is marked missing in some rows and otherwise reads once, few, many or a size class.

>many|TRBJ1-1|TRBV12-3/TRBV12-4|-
CASSDHHATNTEAFF
TGTGCCAGCAGCGATCATCACGCGACAAACACTGAAGCTTTCTTT
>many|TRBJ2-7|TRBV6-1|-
CASSNPTSGVREQYF
TGTGCCAGCAGTAATCCAACCTCGGGGGTGCGTGAGCAGTACTTC
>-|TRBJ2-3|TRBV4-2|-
CASSQERYQTDTQYF
TGTGCCAGCAGCCAAGAGAGGTATCAGACAGATACGCAGTATTTT
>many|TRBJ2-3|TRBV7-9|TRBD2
CASSSGYGGVTSTDTQYF
TGTGCCAGCAGCTCGGGATACGGGGGGGTGACGAGCACAGATACGCAGTATTTT
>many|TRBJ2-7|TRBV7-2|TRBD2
CASSAEGLAGVLTQYF
TGTGCCAGCAGCGCCGAGGGCCTAGCGGGAGTGTTAACACAGTACTTC
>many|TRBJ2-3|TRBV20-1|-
CSAVTGRTDTQYF
TGCAGTGCGGTAACAGGGCGTACAGATACGCAGTATTTT
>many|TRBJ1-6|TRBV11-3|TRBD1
CASSLDLRTGYSPLHF
TGTGCCAGCAGCTTAGATCTACGGACAGGGTACTCACCCCTCCACTTT
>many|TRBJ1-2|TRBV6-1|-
CAGAELFTNYGYTF
TGTGCCGGGGCAGAGCTATTTACTAACTATGGCTACACCTTC
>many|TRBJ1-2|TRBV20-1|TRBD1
CSARADGQGHYGYTF
TGCAGTGCTAGAGCGGACGGACAGGGACACTATGGCTACACCTTC
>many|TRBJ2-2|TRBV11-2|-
CASSLASNTGELFF
TGTGCCAGCAGCTTAGCCTCGAACACCGGGGAGCTGTTTTTT
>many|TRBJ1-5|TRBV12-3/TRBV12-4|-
CASRINSNQPQHF
TGTGCCAGCAGAATAAATAGCAATCAGCCCCAGCATTTT
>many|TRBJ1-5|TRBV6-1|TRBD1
CASSLDQTGGHSNQPQHF
TGTGCCAGCAGCCTTGATCAGACAGGGGGCCATAGCAATCAGCCCCAGCATTTT
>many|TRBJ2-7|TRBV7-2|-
CASSLLRPYEQYF
TGTGCCAGCAGCTTACTCAGGCCCTACGAGCAGTACTTC
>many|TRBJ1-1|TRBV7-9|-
CASSAPFGGSVVEAFF
TGTGCCAGCAGCGCACCCTTTGGGGGTTCGGTCGTTGAAGCTTTCTTT
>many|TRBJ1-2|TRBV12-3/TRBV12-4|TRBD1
CASSLDYGTGEYGYTF
TGTGCCAGCAGTTTAGATTATGGGACAGGGGAATATGGCTACACCTTC
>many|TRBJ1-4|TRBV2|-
CASKATNEKLFF
TGTGCCAGCAAGGCAACTAATGAAAAACTGTTTTTT
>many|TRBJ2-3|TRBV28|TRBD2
CASSTGGGDTQYF
TGTGCCAGCAGCACGGGGGGGGGAGATACGCAGTATTTT
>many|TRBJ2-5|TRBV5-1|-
CASSAYLSKRGETQYF
TGCGCCAGCAGCGCATACCTTTCAAAACGGGGAGAGACCCAGTACTTC
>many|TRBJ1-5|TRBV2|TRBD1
CASRGQFNQPQHF
TGTGCCAGCAGGGGACAGTTTAATCAGCCCCAGCATTTT
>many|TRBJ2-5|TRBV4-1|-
CASSQDWGPETQYF
TGCGCCAGCAGCCAAGATTGGGGTCCCGAGACCCAGTACTTC
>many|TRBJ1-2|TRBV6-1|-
CASLRMWAELTGYTF
TGTGCCAGCTTAAGGATGTGGGCAGAACTAACCGGCTACACCTTC
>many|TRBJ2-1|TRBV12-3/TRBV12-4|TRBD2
CASTRTSGGAGEQFF
TGTGCCAGCACCCGGACTAGCGGGGGGGCCGGGGAGCAGTTCTTC
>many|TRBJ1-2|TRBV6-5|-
CASSYSLGVYGYTF
TGTGCCAGCAGTTACTCTCTCGGGGTCTATGGCTACACCTTC
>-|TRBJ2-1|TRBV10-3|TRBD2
CAISDGGRGVNNEQFF
TGTGCCATCAGTGACGGCGGGAGGGGGGTTAACAATGAGCAGTTCTTC
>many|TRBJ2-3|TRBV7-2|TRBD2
CASSFSGGRSTDTQYF
TGTGCCAGCAGCTTTTCGGGAGGGCGGTCCACAGATACGCAGTATTTT
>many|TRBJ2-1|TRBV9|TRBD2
CASSPGLAGEGEQFF
TGTGCCAGCAGCCCCGGACTAGCGGGGGAGGGTGAGCAGTTCTTC
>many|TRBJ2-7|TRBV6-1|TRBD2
CASSLTSGGTYEQYF
TGTGCCAGCAGTCTGACTAGCGGGGGGACCTACGAGCAGTACTTC
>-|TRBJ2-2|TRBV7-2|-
CASRHRAPSNTGELFF
TGTGCCAGCAGACACAGAGCGCCTTCGAACACCGGGGAGCTGTTTTTT
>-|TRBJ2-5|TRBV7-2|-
CASSLASYQETQYF
TGTGCCAGCAGCCTGGCCTCGTACCAAGAGACCCAGTACTTC
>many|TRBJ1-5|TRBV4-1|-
CASSQETGLNQPQHF
TGCGCCAGCAGCCAAGAGACAGGACTAAATCAGCCCCAGCATTTT
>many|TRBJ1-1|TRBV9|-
CASSVTGVNTEAFF
TGTGCCAGCAGCGTTACGGGGGTGAACACTGAAGCTTTCTTT
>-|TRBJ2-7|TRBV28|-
CASSFGASPYEQYF
TGTGCCAGCAGTTTCGGGGCCTCCCCCTACGAGCAGTACTTC
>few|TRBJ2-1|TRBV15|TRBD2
CATSRDRTSGRNEQFF
TGTGCCACCAGCAGGGACAGGACTAGCGGGAGGAATGAGCAGTTCTTC
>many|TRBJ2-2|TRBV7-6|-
CASSLEYTGELFF
TGTGCCAGCAGCTTAGAGTACACCGGGGAGCTGTTTTTT
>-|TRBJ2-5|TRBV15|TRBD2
CATSRVRTGGLETQYF
TGTGCCACCAGCAGAGTGCGAACGGGGGGGTTAGAGACCCAGTACTTC
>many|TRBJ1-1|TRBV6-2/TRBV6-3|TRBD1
CASSYADRGSTEAFF
TGTGCCAGCAGTTACGCGGACAGGGGTTCAACTGAAGCTTTCTTT
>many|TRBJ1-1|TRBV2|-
CASRGTRFMNTEAFF
TGTGCCAGCAGGGGGACACGTTTTATGAACACTGAAGCTTTCTTT
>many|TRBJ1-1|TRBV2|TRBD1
CASSEGTGSTEAFF
TGTGCCAGCAGTGAGGGGACAGGGAGCACTGAAGCTTTCTTT
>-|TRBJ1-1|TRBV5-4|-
CASSWDHTEAFF
TGTGCCAGCAGCTGGGACCACACTGAAGCTTTCTTT
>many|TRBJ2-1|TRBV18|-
CASSPPGTQSYNEQFF
TGTGCCAGCTCACCACCCGGGACACAATCCTACAATGAGCAGTTCTTC
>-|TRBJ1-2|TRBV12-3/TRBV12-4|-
CASSLVGGSGYTF
TGTGCCAGCAGTTTAGTTGGAGGGAGTGGCTACACCTTC
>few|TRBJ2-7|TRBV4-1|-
CASSQVATGSYEQYF
TGCGCCAGCAGCCAAGTCGCGACAGGAAGCTACGAGCAGTACTTC
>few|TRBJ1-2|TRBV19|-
CASKGQIYGYTF
TGTGCCAGTAAAGGACAGATCTATGGCTACACCTTC
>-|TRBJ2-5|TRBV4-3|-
CASSQDSGWGRETQYF
TGCGCCAGCAGCCAAGACAGCGGGTGGGGTAGAGAGACCCAGTACTTC
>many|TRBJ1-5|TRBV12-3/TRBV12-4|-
CASSLRTGSNQPQHF
TGTGCCAGCAGTTTGAGGACTGGGAGCAATCAGCCCCAGCATTTT
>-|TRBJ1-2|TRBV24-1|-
CATSDLAGEGYTF
TGTGCCACCAGTGACTTAGCCGGGGAGGGCTACACCTTC
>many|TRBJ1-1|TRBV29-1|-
CSVAFSSRFDTEAFF
TGCAGCGTTGCTTTCTCATCAAGGTTCGACACTGAAGCTTTCTTT
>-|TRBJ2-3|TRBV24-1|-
CATSGQPPDTQYF
TGTGCCACCAGTGGCCAGCCCCCAGATACGCAGTATTTT
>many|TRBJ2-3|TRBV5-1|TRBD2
CASSLGTRNPTQYF
TGCGCCAGCAGCCTTGGGACTAGAAACCCTACGCAGTATTTT
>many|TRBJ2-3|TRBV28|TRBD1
CASRAGQALTDTQYF
TGTGCCAGCAGAGCCGGACAGGCCCTCACAGATACGCAGTATTTT
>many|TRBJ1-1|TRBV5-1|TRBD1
CASSFTTGWNTEAFF
TGCGCCAGCAGCTTTACGACAGGGTGGAACACTGAAGCTTTCTTT
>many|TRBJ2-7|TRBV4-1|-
CASSQARSETYEQYF
TGCGCCAGCAGCCAAGCGCGTAGCGAGACCTACGAGCAGTACTTC
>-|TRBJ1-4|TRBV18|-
CASSPQGVGEKLFF
TGTGCCAGCTCACCACAGGGTGTGGGAGAAAAACTGTTTTTT
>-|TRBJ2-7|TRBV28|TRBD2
CASSAGLAGVSEQYF
TGTGCCAGCAGTGCCGGACTAGCGGGAGTGTCCGAGCAGTACTTC
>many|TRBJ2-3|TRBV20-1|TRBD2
CSAPRTSGADTQYF
TGCAGTGCCCCGAGGACTAGCGGTGCAGATACGCAGTATTTT
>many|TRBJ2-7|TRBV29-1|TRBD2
CSVVFRGRGYEQYF
TGCAGCGTTGTATTCCGCGGGAGAGGGTACGAGCAGTACTTC
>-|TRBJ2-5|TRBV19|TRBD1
CASRDRPGPQETQYF
TGTGCCAGTAGGGACAGGCCGGGGCCTCAAGAGACCCAGTACTTC
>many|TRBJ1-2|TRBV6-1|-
CASSEYGFGYTF
TGTGCCAGCAGTGAATACGGCTTTGGCTACACCTTC
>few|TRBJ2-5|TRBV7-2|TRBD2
CASSLDGRGAGETQYF
TGTGCCAGCAGCTTAGATGGGCGGGGGGCGGGGGAGACCCAGTACTTC